The text below deals with one T cell receptor beta chain. The antigen remains undetermined. V gave up 3 bases and J gave up 4 bases; unmatched junction bases: 4. This CDR3 has 14 amino acids. From germline, CDR1 is SGHNT and CDR2 YYREEE (reference sequence). The data derive from a study of naive and memory T cell subsets. Study-wide results and limits: Over 90% of naive TCR sequences appeared only once after error correction, unlike memory subsets.

Two oligonucleotides, mixed equimolar, formed the beta constant-region primer covering TRBC1 and TRBC2. Ligation attached a single-stranded oligonucleotide with a 12-nucleotide UMI and the SP2 primer to the cDNA 3' end. Four rounds of PCR amplified the ligated cDNA using nested alpha and beta constant-region primers plus SP2. TCRdb independently ran MiXCR on the UMI-ligation and nested PCR reads; one entry per CDR3 protein. The table includes 140,000 to 150,000 distinct CDR3 sequences, over 15% detected once. The V call is TRBV5-4, the J call TRBJ2-3; the match to TRBD2 covers 8 bases. The sequencing input was naive CD4+ T cells from blood. This clonotype was obtained from a human donor in good health. The CDR3 DNA reads as TGTGCCAGCAGCTCGCAGACTAGCGCAGATACGCAGTATTTT. It is translated as CASSSQTSADTQYF.